There are many counts of the clone carrying this TCR beta chain. The sample originates from a study of blood T cells in healthy people across ages. This CDR3 is 13 amino acids long. The ends lost 4 bases at V and 8 bases at J; junction bases unmatched: 6. Germline V gene data show CDR1 as SGDLS and CDR2 as YYNGEE. With a J-beta primer mix and a sample-barcoded 5' primer, a second PCR ran about 7 to 12 cycles. TCRdb passed the 5' RACE reads through MiXCR, listing each CDR3 protein once. The sample lists hundreds of thousands of distinct CDR3 sequences; 25% to 35% were seen once. The TCR was taken from a woman of 80 years or more in good health. The rearrangement joins TRBV9 to TRBJ1-2; 9 bases are shared with TRBD1. Sequencing was done on a sample of blood. The CDR3, as DNA: TGTGCCAGCAGCAGCGACAGGGGGGAAGGCTACACCTTC. This translates into CASSSDRGEGYTF.